A selection of T cell receptor beta chains follows, all from one sample in a study of blood T cell repertoires in COVID-19. Repertoires were generated with immunoSEQ multiplex PCR, while TCRdb's copy carries only in-frame clones and drops some. The table has around 200,000 clones, 70% to 90% seen once. Sequenced input: peripheral blood. These receptors came from a person aged 70 to 79 with COVID-19, enrolled during active disease. Both conserved end residues are part of each CDR3. The order of the fields is CDR3 length, J gene, V gene, CDR3 protein.

CDR3 length: 16
J gene: TRBJ1-3
V gene: TRBV18
CDR3 protein: CASSPAGAVSGNTIYF

CDR3 length: 15
J gene: TRBJ1-5
V gene: TRBV27
CDR3 protein: CASSFGGSNNQPQHF

CDR3 length: 15
J gene: TRBJ1-1
V gene: TRBV9
CDR3 protein: CASSGDRGSGTEAFF

CDR3 length: 15
J gene: TRBJ2-2
V gene: TRBV9
CDR3 protein: CASSVGQANTGELFF

CDR3 length: 14
J gene: TRBJ1-5
V gene: TRBV10-2
CDR3 protein: CASTDRYSNQPQHF

CDR3 length: 12
J gene: TRBJ1-2
V gene: TRBV18
CDR3 protein: CASSPGQRGYTF

CDR3 length: 14
J gene: TRBJ1-5
V gene: TRBV18
CDR3 protein: CASRQGASNQPQHF

CDR3 length: 15
J gene: TRBJ1-4
V gene: TRBV3-1/TRBV3-2
CDR3 protein: CASSQASGSSEKLFF

CDR3 length: 16
J gene: TRBJ2-7
V gene: TRBV6-2/TRBV6-3
CDR3 protein: CASSRSFDRISYEQYF

CDR3 length: 17
J gene: TRBJ1-1
V gene: TRBV7-9
CDR3 protein: CASSLAGQQPVNTEAFF

CDR3 length: 18
J gene: TRBJ2-5
V gene: TRBV7-3
CDR3 protein: CASSSGTSGGAGQETQYF

CDR3 length: 13
J gene: TRBJ2-1
V gene: TRBV6-2/TRBV6-3
CDR3 protein: CASRLPDRGEQFF

CDR3 length: 16
J gene: TRBJ1-3
V gene: TRBV30
CDR3 protein: CAWSPRQGATGNTIYF

CDR3 length: 17
J gene: TRBJ2-1
V gene: TRBV7-2
CDR3 protein: CASSLFTLAGDNNEQFF

CDR3 length: 15
J gene: TRBJ2-1
V gene: TRBV5-1
CDR3 protein: CASSPTGNSYNEQFF

CDR3 length: 19
J gene: TRBJ2-1
V gene: TRBV19
CDR3 protein: CASSIDRGGAPSSYNEQFF

CDR3 length: 15
J gene: TRBJ1-5
V gene: TRBV5-1
CDR3 protein: CASSLEGTEYQPQHF

CDR3 length: 15
J gene: TRBJ2-7
V gene: TRBV28
CDR3 protein: CASSPPGQGRYEQYF

CDR3 length: 16
J gene: TRBJ2-1
V gene: TRBV6-4
CDR3 protein: CASSDGPSGGSDEQFF

CDR3 length: 16
J gene: TRBJ2-2
V gene: TRBV5-1
CDR3 protein: CASRPQGAPNTGELFF

CDR3 length: 13
J gene: TRBJ1-2
V gene: TRBV28
CDR3 protein: CASRFTGGRGYTF

CDR3 length: 15
J gene: TRBJ2-1
V gene: TRBV5-1
CDR3 protein: CASSLQGLAANEQFF

CDR3 length: 16
J gene: TRBJ1-1
V gene: TRBV4-1
CDR3 protein: CASSQDLGRVNTEAFF

CDR3 length: 17
J gene: TRBJ2-7
V gene: TRBV6-2/TRBV6-3
CDR3 protein: CASSPVDRGRWSYEQYF

CDR3 length: 19
J gene: TRBJ2-1
V gene: TRBV4-1
CDR3 protein: CASSQEGLVGLAAYNEQFF

CDR3 length: 15
J gene: TRBJ2-6
V gene: TRBV28
CDR3 protein: CATHRTGSGANVLTF

CDR3 length: 15
J gene: TRBJ2-7
V gene: TRBV7-3
CDR3 protein: CASSAGQGFIYEQYF

CDR3 length: 12
J gene: TRBJ1-1
V gene: TRBV3-1/TRBV3-2
CDR3 protein: CASSQTGLEAFF

CDR3 length: 15
J gene: TRBJ1-1
V gene: TRBV18
CDR3 protein: CASSFSGRGDAEAFF

CDR3 length: 12
J gene: TRBJ2-1
V gene: TRBV27
CDR3 protein: CASSSGLDEQFF

CDR3 length: 17
J gene: TRBJ2-7
V gene: TRBV7-2
CDR3 protein: CASSPRTGYALLYEQYF

CDR3 length: 16
J gene: TRBJ1-2
V gene: TRBV5-4
CDR3 protein: CASSLGGYRGEGGYTF

CDR3 length: 15
J gene: TRBJ2-1
V gene: TRBV3-1/TRBV3-2
CDR3 protein: CASSQAGRGLDEQFF

CDR3 length: 15
J gene: TRBJ1-4
V gene: TRBV18
CDR3 protein: CASSRETALNEKLFF

CDR3 length: 17
J gene: TRBJ2-1
V gene: TRBV9
CDR3 protein: CASSVATRGSSYNEQFF

CDR3 length: 14
J gene: TRBJ2-7
V gene: TRBV7-6
CDR3 protein: CASSLSGGPTEQYF

CDR3 length: 14
J gene: TRBJ1-1
V gene: TRBV28
CDR3 protein: CASRKTQGYTEAFF

CDR3 length: 16
J gene: TRBJ2-3
V gene: TRBV30
CDR3 protein: CAWSVMGTESTDTQYF

CDR3 length: 14
J gene: TRBJ2-1
V gene: TRBV19
CDR3 protein: CASSIADIGNEQFF

CDR3 length: 13
J gene: TRBJ2-7
V gene: TRBV19
CDR3 protein: CASSRGGFYEQYF

CDR3 length: 19
J gene: TRBJ2-6
V gene: TRBV10-3
CDR3 protein: CAISESTGGGWAGANVLTF

CDR3 length: 15
J gene: TRBJ1-4
V gene: TRBV19
CDR3 protein: CASSISAGRREKLFF

CDR3 length: 16
J gene: TRBJ1-6
V gene: TRBV27
CDR3 protein: CASSPPGRGAASPLHF

CDR3 length: 15
J gene: TRBJ1-2
V gene: TRBV23-1
CDR3 protein: CASGPLRTGRNGYTF

CDR3 length: 15
J gene: TRBJ1-2
V gene: TRBV14
CDR3 protein: CASSRWTGAEDGYTF

CDR3 length: 12
J gene: TRBJ1-2
V gene: TRBV3-1/TRBV3-2
CDR3 protein: CASSQVQASYTF

CDR3 length: 16
J gene: TRBJ2-6
V gene: TRBV6-2/TRBV6-3
CDR3 protein: CASSYSPGSGANVLTF

CDR3 length: 17
J gene: TRBJ2-1
V gene: TRBV19
CDR3 protein: CASRTSSGTGGDNEQFF

CDR3 length: 13
J gene: TRBJ1-1
V gene: TRBV14
CDR3 protein: CASSHRRREGAFF

CDR3 length: 14
J gene: TRBJ2-3
V gene: TRBV28
CDR3 protein: CASSLTGHTDTQYF

CDR3 length: 13
J gene: TRBJ2-7
V gene: TRBV27
CDR3 protein: CASRRRGSYEQYF

CDR3 length: 12
J gene: TRBJ1-1
V gene: TRBV28
CDR3 protein: CASSLQGREAFF

CDR3 length: 15
J gene: TRBJ1-4
V gene: TRBV5-1
CDR3 protein: CASRQSGATNEKLFF

CDR3 length: 15
J gene: TRBJ2-1
V gene: TRBV7-7
CDR3 protein: CASSLLRSSYNEQFF

CDR3 length: 14
J gene: TRBJ1-2
V gene: TRBV28
CDR3 protein: CASRPTGTNYGYTF